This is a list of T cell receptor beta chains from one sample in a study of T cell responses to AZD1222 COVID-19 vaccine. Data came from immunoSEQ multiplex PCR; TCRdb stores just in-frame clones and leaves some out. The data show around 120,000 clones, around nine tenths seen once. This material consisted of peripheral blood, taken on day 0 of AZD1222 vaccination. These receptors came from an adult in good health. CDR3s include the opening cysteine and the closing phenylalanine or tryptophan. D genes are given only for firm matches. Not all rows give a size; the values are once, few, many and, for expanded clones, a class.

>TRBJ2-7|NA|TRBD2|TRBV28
CASRTAGGSYEQYF
TGTGCCAGCAGGACTGCGGGGGGTTCCTACGAGCAGTACTTC
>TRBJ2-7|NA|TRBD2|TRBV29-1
CSVAGKLAGYSYEQYF
TGCAGCGTTGCGGGGAAACTAGCGGGCTACTCCTACGAGCAGTACTTC
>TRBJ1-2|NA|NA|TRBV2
CASSPDYGYTF
TGTGCCAGCAGTCCGGACTATGGCTACACCTTC
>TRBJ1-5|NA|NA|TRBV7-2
CASSLGQSNQPQHF
TGTGCCAGCAGCTTGGGACAAAGCAATCAGCCCCAGCATTTT
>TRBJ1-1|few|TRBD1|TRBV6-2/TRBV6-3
CASSIRDRVNTEAFF
TGTGCCAGCAGTATCCGGGACAGGGTGAACACTGAAGCTTTCTTT
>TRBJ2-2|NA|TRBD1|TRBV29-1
CSVEVLGGTTGELFF
TGCAGCGTTGAGGTTTTAGGGGGCACCACCGGGGAGCTGTTTTTT
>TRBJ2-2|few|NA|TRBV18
CASSPSDSPTGELFF
TGTGCCAGCTCACCCTCGGACAGTCCCACCGGGGAGCTGTTTTTT
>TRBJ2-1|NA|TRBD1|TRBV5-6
CASSLGTGGRNEQFF
TGTGCCAGCAGCTTGGGGACAGGGGGTAGGAATGAGCAGTTCTTC
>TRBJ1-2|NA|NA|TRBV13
CASSLESRESGGYTF
TGTGCCAGCAGCTTAGAGTCCAGGGAGAGTGGTGGCTACACCTTC
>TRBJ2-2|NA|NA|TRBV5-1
CASSYSNWDTGELFF
TGCGCCAGCAGCTATTCAAATTGGGACACCGGGGAGCTGTTTTTT
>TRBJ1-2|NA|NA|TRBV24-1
CATSAGTLNYGYTF
TGTGCCACCAGCGCCGGGACACTTAACTATGGCTACACCTTC
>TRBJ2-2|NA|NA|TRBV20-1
CSARGAGELFF
TGCAGTGCTAGGGGAGCCGGGGAGCTGTTTTTT
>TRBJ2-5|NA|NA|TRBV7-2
CASSFIPGSQETQYF
TGTGCCAGCAGCTTCATCCCGGGAAGCCAAGAGACCCAGTACTTC
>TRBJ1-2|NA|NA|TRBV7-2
CASSSGSDSLALGYTF
TGTGCCAGCAGCTCCGGGTCGGACAGCCTGGCCTTGGGCTACACCTTC
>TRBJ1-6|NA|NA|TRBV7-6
CASSLAGGRSPLHF
TGTGCCAGCAGCTTAGCGGGGGGGCGATCACCCCTCCACTTT
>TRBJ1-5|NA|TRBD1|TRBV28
CASTLDRGGSQPQHF
TGTGCCAGCACCCTCGACAGGGGGGGAAGTCAGCCCCAGCATTTT
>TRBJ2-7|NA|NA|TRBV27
CASSLSGTGTYEQYF
TGTGCCAGCAGTTTATCCGGGACTGGCACCTACGAGCAGTACTTC
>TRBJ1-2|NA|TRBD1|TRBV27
CASSLGQGHGYTF
TGTGCCAGCAGTTTAGGACAGGGCCATGGCTACACCTTC
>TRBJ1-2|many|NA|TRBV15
CATSPDSIYGYTF
TGTGCCACCAGCCCGGACAGTATCTATGGCTACACCTTC
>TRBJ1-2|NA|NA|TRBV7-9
CASSYRDNYGYTF
TGTGCCAGCAGCTACAGGGATAACTATGGCTACACCTTC
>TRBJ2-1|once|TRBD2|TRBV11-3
CASSQSGRPYNEQFF
TGTGCCAGCAGCCAGAGCGGGAGGCCTTACAATGAGCAGTTCTTC
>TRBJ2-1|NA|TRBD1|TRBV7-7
CASSLGRGQYNEQFF
TGTGCCAGCAGCTTAGGACGGGGACAGTACAATGAGCAGTTCTTC
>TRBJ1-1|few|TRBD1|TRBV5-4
CASSPGTGSEAFF
TGTGCCAGCAGCCCGGGGACAGGGTCTGAAGCTTTCTTT
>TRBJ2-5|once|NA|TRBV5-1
CASSWQETQYF
TGCGCCAGCAGCTGGCAAGAGACCCAGTACTTC
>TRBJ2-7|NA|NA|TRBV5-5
CASSFEVPYEQYF
TGTGCCAGCAGCTTCGAGGTGCCCTACGAGCAGTACTTC
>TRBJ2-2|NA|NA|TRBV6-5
CASIRDGLWGGELFF
TGTGCCAGCATTAGGGACGGCCTTTGGGGTGGGGAGCTGTTTTTT
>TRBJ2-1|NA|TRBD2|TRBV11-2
CASSSGTSESNEQFF
TGTGCCAGCAGCTCGGGGACTAGCGAGAGCAATGAGCAGTTCTTC
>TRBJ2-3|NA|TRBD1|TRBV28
CASSLPRTGTDTQYF
TGTGCCAGCAGCCTCCCGCGGACAGGGACAGATACGCAGTATTTT
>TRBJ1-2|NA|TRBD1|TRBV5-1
CASSASGQGFNYGYTF
TGCGCCAGCAGCGCCTCGGGACAGGGATTTAACTATGGCTACACCTTC